This T cell receptor (beta chain) was sequenced during a study of cytomegalovirus exposure and HLA in healthy donors. Study-wide findings and caveats: In a later analysis, the majority of CMV-associated beta chains seemingly showed HLA restriction. It was assumed in the presence/absence analyses that sequencing depth was roughly uniform across donors. TRBV6-2, TRBV6-3 and some other V segments were excluded as indistinguishable. Specificity of a few CMV-associated chains for CMV antigens was verified in vitro.

The sample holds a few counts of this clone. The antigen remains unidentified. The germline gives CDR1 LNHDA, CDR2 SQIVND (reference sequence). This CDR3 contains 16 residues. V trimming: 4 bases; J trimming: 4 bases; junction bases outside the gene matches: 9. PCR employed 60 Vbeta and 13 Jbeta primers. The assay was immunoSEQ multiplex PCR, and TCRdb's table has in-frame clones only and misses some. The sample includes about 150,000 clones, around 75% of them seen just once. The chain links TRBV19 to TRBJ1-5; 8 nucleotides align to TRBD1. Sequencing was done on a sample of PBMCs. This TCR was recovered from a woman aged 18-29 years in good health and CMV-seronegative. The CDR3 spells CASSSDRGQRNQPQHF. CDR3 DNA sequence: TGTGCCAGTAGTAGTGACAGGGGTCAAAGAAATCAGCCCCAGCATTTT.